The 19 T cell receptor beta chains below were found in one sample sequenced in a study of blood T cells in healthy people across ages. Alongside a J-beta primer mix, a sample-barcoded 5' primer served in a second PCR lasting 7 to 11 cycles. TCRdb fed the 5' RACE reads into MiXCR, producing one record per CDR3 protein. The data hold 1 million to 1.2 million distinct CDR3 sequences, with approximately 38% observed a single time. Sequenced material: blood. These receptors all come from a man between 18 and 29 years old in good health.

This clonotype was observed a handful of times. The CDR3 is CASSLLGADYGYTF. The CDR3 bases are TGTGCCAGCAGCTTACTGGGGGCGGACTATGGCTACACCTTC. This chain joins TRBV7-2 and TRBJ1-2; weak D call: TRBD1 (6 bases). This CDR3 spans 14 amino acids. V was cut by 2 bases and J by 3 bases, with 10 bases left in between. Germline lookup yields CDR1 SGHTA and CDR2 FQGNSA. The full variable domain, with the rest looked up from reference TRBV7-2 and TRBJ1-2, is GAGVSQSPSNKVTEKGKDVELRCDPISGHTALYWYRQSLGQGLEFLIYFQGNSAPDKSGLPSDRFSAERTGGSVSTLTIQRTQQEDSAVYLCASSLLGADYGYTFGSGTRLTVV.

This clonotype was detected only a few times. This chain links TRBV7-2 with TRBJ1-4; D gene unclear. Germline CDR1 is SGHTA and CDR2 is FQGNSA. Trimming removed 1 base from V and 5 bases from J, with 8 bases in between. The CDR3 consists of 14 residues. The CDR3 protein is CASSLDPGNEKLFF. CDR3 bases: TGTGCCAGCAGCTTAGATCCGGGAAATGAAAAACTGTTTTTT.

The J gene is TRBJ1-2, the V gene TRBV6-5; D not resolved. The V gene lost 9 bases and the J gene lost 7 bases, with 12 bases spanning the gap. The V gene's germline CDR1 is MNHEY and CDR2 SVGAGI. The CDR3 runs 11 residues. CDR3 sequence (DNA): TGTGCCAGTTACGGATGGGCTGGCTACACCTTC. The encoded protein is CASYGWAGYTF.

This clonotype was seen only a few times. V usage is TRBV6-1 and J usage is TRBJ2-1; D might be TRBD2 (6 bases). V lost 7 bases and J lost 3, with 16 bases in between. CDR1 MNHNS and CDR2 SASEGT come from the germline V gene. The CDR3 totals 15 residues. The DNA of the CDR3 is TGTGCCAGCACTCCTGTGGAGGGGTTCTACAATGAGCAGTTCTTC. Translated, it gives CASTPVEGFYNEQFF.

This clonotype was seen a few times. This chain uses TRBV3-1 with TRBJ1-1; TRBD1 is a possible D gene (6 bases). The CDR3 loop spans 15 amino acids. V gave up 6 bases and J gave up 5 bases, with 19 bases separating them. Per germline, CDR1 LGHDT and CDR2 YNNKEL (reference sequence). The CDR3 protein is CASSPQLRGRTEAFF. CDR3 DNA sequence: TGTGCCAGCAGTCCACAACTAAGGGGGAGGACTGAAGCTTTCTTT.

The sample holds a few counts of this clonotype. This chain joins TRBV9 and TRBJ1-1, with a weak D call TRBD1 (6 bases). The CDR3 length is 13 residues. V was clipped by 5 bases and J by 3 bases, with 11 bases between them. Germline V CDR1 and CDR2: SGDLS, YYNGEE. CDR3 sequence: CASSEGGYTEAFF. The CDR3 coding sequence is TGTGCCAGCAGTGAAGGGGGATACACTGAAGCTTTCTTT.

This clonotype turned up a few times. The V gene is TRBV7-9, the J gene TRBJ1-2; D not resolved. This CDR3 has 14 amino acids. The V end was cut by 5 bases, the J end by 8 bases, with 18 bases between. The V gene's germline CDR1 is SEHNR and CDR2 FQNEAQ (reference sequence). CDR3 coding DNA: TGTGCCAGCAGCCCCACAGCGATCATGGGCGGCTACACCTTC. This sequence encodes CASSPTAIMGGYTF. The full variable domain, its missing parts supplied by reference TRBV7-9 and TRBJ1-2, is DTGVSQNPRHKITKRGQNVTFRCDPISEHNRLYWYRQTLGQGPEFLTYFQNEAQLEKSRLLSDRFSAERPKGSFSTLEIQRTEQGDSAMYLCASSPTAIMGGYTFGSGTRLTVV.

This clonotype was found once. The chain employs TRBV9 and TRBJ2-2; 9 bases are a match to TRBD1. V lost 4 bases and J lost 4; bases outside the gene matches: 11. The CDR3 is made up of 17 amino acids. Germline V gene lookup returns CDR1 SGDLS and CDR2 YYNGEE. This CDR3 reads CASSPSSGQGLTGELFF. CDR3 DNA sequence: TGTGCCAGCAGCCCCTCCAGCGGACAGGGGCTCACCGGGGAGCTGTTTTTT.

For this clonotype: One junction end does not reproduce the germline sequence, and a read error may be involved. The CDR3 reads CSVVLRLAGISSNEQFF. The CDR3 DNA sequence: TGCAGCGTGGTACTAAGACTAGCGGGGATCTCCTCCAATGAGCAGTTCTTC. The rearrangement uses TRBV29-1 and TRBJ2-1; 11 positions agree with TRBD2. This CDR3 comprises 17 residues. The germline V gene has CDR1 SQVTM and CDR2 ANQGSEA.

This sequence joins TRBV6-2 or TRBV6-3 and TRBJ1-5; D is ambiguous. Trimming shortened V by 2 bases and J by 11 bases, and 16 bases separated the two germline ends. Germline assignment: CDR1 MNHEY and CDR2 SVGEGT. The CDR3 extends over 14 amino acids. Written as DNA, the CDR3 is TGTGCCAGCAGTTACCCCGGAACGAATGTGGCCCAGCATTTT. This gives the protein CASSYPGTNVAQHF.

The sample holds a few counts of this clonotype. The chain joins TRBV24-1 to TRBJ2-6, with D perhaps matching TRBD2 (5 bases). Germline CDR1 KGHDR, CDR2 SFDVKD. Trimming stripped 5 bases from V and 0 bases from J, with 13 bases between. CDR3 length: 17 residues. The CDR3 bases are TGTGCCACCAGTGGGAGGAACTATCGCTCTGGGGCCAACGTCCTGACTTTC. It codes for CATSGRNYRSGANVLTF.

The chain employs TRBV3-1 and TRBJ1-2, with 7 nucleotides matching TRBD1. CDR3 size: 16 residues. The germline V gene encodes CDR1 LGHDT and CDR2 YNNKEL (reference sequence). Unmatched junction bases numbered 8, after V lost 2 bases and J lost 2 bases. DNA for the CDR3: TGTGCCAGCAGCCAACTACAGGGGTCGCAGAACTATGGCTACACCTTC. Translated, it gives CASSQLQGSQNYGYTF.

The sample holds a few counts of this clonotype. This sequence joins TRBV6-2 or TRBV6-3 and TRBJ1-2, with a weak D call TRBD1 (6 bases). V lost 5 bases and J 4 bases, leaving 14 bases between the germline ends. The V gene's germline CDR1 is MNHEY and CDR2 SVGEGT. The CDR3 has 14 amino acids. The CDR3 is CASSTGDTTYGYTF. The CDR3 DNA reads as TGTGCCAGCAGTACCGGGGACACCACCTATGGCTACACCTTC.

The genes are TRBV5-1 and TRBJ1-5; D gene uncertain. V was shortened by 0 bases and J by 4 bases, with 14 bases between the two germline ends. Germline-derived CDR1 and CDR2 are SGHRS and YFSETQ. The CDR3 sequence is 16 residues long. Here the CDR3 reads CASSLDGGSQNQPQHF. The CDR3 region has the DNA TGCGCCAGCAGCTTGGACGGCGGTTCCCAAAATCAGCCCCAGCATTTT.

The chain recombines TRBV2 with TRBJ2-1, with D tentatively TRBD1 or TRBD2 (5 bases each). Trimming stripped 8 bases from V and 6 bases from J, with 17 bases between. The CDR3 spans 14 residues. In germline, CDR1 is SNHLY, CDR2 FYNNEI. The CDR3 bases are TGTGCCAGCCTTAAGAGAGGGGTCGCCAATGAGCAGTTCTTC. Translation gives CASLKRGVANEQFF.

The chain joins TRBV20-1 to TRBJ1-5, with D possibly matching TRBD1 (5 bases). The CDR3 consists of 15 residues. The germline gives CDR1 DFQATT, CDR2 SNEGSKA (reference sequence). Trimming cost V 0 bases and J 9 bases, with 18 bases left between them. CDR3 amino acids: CSARDTPTEPRPQHF. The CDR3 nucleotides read TGCAGTGCTAGAGATACGCCGACAGAGCCTCGGCCCCAGCATTTT.

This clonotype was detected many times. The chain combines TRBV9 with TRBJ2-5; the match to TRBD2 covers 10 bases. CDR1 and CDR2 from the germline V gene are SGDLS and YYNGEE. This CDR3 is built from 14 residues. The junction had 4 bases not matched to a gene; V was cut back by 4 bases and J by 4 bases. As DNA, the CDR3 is TGTGCCAGCAGCTCCCGGACTAGCGGAGAGACCCAGTACTTC. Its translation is CASSSRTSGETQYF. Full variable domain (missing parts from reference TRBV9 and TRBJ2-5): DSGVTQTPKHLITATGQRVTLRCSPRSGDLSVYWYQQSLDQGLQFLIQYYNGEERAKGNILERFSAQQFPDLHSELNLSSLELGDSALYFCASSSRTSGETQYFGPGTRLLVL.

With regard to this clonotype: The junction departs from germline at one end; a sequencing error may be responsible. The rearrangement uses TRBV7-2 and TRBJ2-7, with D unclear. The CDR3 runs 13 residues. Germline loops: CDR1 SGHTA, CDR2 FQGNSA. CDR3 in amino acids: CASSLALAYGQYF. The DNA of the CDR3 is TGTGCCAGCAGCTTAGCCTTAGCCTACGGGCAGTACTTC.

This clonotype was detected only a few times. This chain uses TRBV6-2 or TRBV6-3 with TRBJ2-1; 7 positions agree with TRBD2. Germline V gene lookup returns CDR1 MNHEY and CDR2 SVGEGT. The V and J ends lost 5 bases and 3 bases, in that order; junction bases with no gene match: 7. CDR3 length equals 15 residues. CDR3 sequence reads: CASSGVRENYNEQFF. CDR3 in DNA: TGTGCCAGCAGTGGGGTGCGGGAGAACTACAATGAGCAGTTCTTC.